Given below is one TCR beta chain in context. As yet, its antigen is unknown. CDR1 and CDR2 (germline): SGHTA, FQGTGA. This CDR3 has 14 residues. Trimming left V 5 bases short and J 0 bases short, with 8 bases between. Sequencing used immunoSEQ version 4 in survey mode. Repertoires were generated with immunoSEQ multiplex PCR, while TCRdb's copy carries only in-frame clones and drops some. The data show 44,000 or so clones, about 89% seen once. This nonspecific control used anti-CD3/anti-CD28 bead stimulation of CD4+ T cells. CD4+ T cells upregulating both CD40 ligand and CD69 were sorted as responding cells. For at least 4 years, plasma HIV-1 RNA was undetectable (<50 copies/mL). The sample is drawn from a study of persistence of HIV-infected CD4 T cells.

This chain uses TRBV7-3 with TRBJ2-1; D perhaps matches TRBD1 (6 bases). The TCR originated in an adult man with HIV who was CMV-seropositive. The sequences come from CD4+ T cells sorted from PBMCs after roughly 18-hour stimulation, collected from a patient who received antiretroviral therapy. This CDR3 is CASSLDSSYNEQFF. The DNA of the CDR3 is TGTGCCAGCAGCCTGGACAGCTCCTACAATGAGCAGTTCTTC.